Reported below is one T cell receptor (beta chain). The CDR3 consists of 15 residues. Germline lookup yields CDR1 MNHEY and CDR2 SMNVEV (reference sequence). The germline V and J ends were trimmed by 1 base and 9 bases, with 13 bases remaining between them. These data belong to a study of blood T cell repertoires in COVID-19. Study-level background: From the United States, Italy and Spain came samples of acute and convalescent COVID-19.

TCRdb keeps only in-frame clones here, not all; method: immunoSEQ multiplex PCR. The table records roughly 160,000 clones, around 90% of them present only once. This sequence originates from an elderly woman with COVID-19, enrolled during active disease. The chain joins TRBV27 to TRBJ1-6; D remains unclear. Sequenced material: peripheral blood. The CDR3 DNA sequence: TGTGCCAGCAGTTTATTTATCACCCGAGGTTCACCCCTCCACTTT. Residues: CASSLFITRGSPLHF.